This TCR beta chain was recovered during a study of identical twins. The study's findings and limits: Clonotypes of the beta chain that were abundant in cord blood carried fewer insertions (memory repertoires showed none). Zero-insertion analyses might be partly confounded by invariant T cells like MAIT and iNKT.

Each CDR3 protein is one row after TCRdb ran MiXCR on the 5' RACE reads. Among about 250,000 distinct CDR3 sequences listed, roughly 8.7% were seen once. On this clonotype: Its specificity is unknown.

The V gene's germline CDR1 is LGHDT and CDR2 YNNKEL (reference sequence). The CDR3 sequence is 16 residues long. V dropped 4 bases and J dropped 3 bases, with 19 bases sitting between them. A further study also used this sample, focusing on yellow fever vaccine responses in identical twins.

The material sequenced was CD8+ T cells sorted from blood. The chain links TRBV3-1 to TRBJ2-7; TRBD1 might be the D (5 bases). The TCR sequence derives from a woman between 18 and 29 years old in good health. For the CDR3, the DNA is TGTGCCAGCAGCCCGTTAGGACACGACGTAAACTACGAGCAGTACTTC. It translates to CASSPLGHDVNYEQYF.